This T cell receptor (beta chain) was recorded in a study of T cells in Graves' hyperthyroidism and ophthalmopathy. This clonotype was counted between two and nine times. Germline assignment: CDR1 MNHEY and CDR2 SMNVEV (reference sequence). CDR3 size: 14 residues. The germline V and J ends were trimmed by 6 bases and 2 bases, with 12 bases remaining between them. Amplified TCR beta CDR3 regions derived from RNA transcripts. The primer set for the first-round RT-PCR of the TCR CDR3 was HTBI. TCRdb re-called the multiplex PCR reads with MiXCR, one entry per CDR3 protein. The sample shows 300,000 to 400,000 distinct CDR3 sequences, around 14% of them seen only once.

This chain connects TRBV27 to TRBJ2-3; D remains ambiguous. The TCR comes from a woman in her late teens or twenties with Graves' hyperthyroidism. The sequenced material came from blood. CDR3 DNA sequence: TGTGCCAGCAGGGCCCAGGTTATCACAGATACGCAGTATTTT. This encodes CASRAQVITDTQYF.